The TCR beta chain described here comes from a study of blood T cell repertoires in COVID-19. The method was immunoSEQ multiplex PCR; TCRdb's version includes in-frame clones alone and lacks a portion of them. The data contain about 74,000 clones, roughly 84% of them singletons. The TCR sequence derives from a man aged 65 to 85 with active or convalescent COVID-19. Sequencing input: peripheral blood.

CDR3: CASSESSGRPDTQYF. CDR3 bases: TGCGCCAGCAGTGAGTCTAGCGGGAGGCCAGATACGCAGTATTTT. The chain employs TRBV10-2 and TRBJ2-3; 10 nucleotides agree with TRBD2. The CDR3 loop spans 15 amino acids. Trimming cost V 0 bases and J 4 bases; bases outside gene matches: 1. CDR1 is WSHSY and CDR2 is SAAADI in the germline V gene.